This T cell receptor (beta chain) appears in the sequencing data of a study of Graves' ophthalmopathy and Graves' hyperthyroidism. RNA transcripts served as template for amplifying TCR beta CDR3 sequences. Second-round multiplex PCR followed a first-round RT-PCR using HTBI primers. TCRdb redid the calling of the multiplex PCR reads with MiXCR, one entry per CDR3 protein. The profile shows 1 million to 1.3 million distinct CDR3 sequences, about 35% of them singletons. This clonotype was seen a handful of times. Germline V lookup: CDR1 LGHNA, CDR2 YSLEER. The junction had 2 bases not matched to a gene; V was cut back by 2 bases and J by 4 bases. The CDR3 extends over 15 amino acids.

This sequence originates from an adult man with Graves' hyperthyroidism. The chain uses TRBV4-3 and TRBJ2-2; 9 nucleotides match TRBD1. The specimen sequenced was peripheral blood or thyroid tissue (not recorded which). Here the CDR3 reads CASSQRQGGTGELFF. The CDR3 region has the DNA TGCGCCAGCAGCCAACGACAGGGGGGCACCGGGGAGCTGTTTTTT.